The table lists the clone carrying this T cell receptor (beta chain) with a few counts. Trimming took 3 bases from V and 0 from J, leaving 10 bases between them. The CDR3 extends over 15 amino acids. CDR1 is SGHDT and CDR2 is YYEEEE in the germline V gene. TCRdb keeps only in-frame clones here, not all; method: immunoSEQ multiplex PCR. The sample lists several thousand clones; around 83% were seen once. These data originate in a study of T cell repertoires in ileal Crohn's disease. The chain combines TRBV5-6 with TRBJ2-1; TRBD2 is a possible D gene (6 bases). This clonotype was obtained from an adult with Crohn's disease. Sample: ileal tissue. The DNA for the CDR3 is TGTGCCAGCAGCTGGGGGGACGCCTCCTACAATGAGCAGTTCTTC. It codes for CASSWGDASYNEQFF. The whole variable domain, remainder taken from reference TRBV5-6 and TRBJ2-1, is DAGVTQSPTHLIKTRGQQVTLRCSPKSGHDTVSWYQQALGQGPQFIFQYYEEEERQRGNFPDRFSGHQFPNYSSELNVNALLLGDSALYLCASSWGDASYNEQFFGPGTRLTVL.